This T cell receptor (beta chain) originates from a study of cytomegalovirus exposure and HLA in healthy donors. Broader study findings: Apart from CMV serostatus, no immune exposure information was available. Across all donors, roughly uniform sequencing depth was an assumption of the presence/absence analyses. Common viral pathogens seemed, in a later analysis, to connect with several of the most significant clusters.

Both 60 Vbeta primers and 13 Jbeta primers went into the PCR. Generated by immunoSEQ multiplex PCR, the TCRdb table keeps only in-frame clones and is missing some. The sample table sets out 130,000 or so clones. About this clone: Antigen specificity is unknown.

Trimming at V came to 3 bases and at J to 4 bases, leaving 10 bases not matched to a gene. This CDR3 contains 16 residues. Germline V gene data show CDR1 as LGHNA and CDR2 as YSLEER. The chain carries TRBV4-3 and TRBJ2-3, with 7 bases that match TRBD1. Source material: PBMCs. The sequence was obtained from a woman aged 18-35 years in good health and CMV-seronegative. In DNA form, the CDR3 reads TGCGCCAGCAGCCAGACCGGACAGGTTCGGGCAGATACGCAGTATTTT. Translating it yields CASSQTGQVRADTQYF.